The T cell receptor (beta chain) described here comes from a study of cytomegalovirus exposure and HLA in healthy donors. TCRdb keeps only in-frame clones here, not all; method: immunoSEQ multiplex PCR. In the table there are under 200,000 clones, roughly 90% of which are singletons. The germline V gene has CDR1 SEHNR and CDR2 FQNEAQ (reference sequence). CDR3 length: 15 residues. Trimming pared 5 bases from V and 2 bases from J, leaving 16 bases between. As concerns this clone: Antigen: not known.

Notes on the study in general: Diagnosis of cytomegalovirus status made by the classifier reportedly showed high specificity and sensitivity.

The V and J genes are TRBV7-9 and TRBJ2-7, with D possibly matching TRBD2 (7 bases). The TCR originated in a woman aged 25-40 years in good health and CMV-seronegative. The specimen sequenced was PBMCs. DNA for the CDR3: TGTGCCAGCAGCCCCCCTGCGGGGGCGACCTACGAGCAGTACTTC. The encoded protein is CASSPPAGATYEQYF.